One and the same sample provided the 24 T cell receptor beta chains below, sequenced in a study of blood T cells in healthy people across ages. Primed by a sample-barcoded 5' primer and a J-beta primer mix, a second PCR proceeded for about 7 to 11 cycles. TCRdb reprocessed the 5' RACE reads via MiXCR and lists one record per CDR3 protein. The top ten hold 9.4% of the sample, which has some 760,000 distinct CDR3 sequences, more than 20% seen once. The data also belong to a second study, concerning T cells of mothers and their children.

The sequenced sample was blood. Receptors originate from a boy aged 5-17 years in good health.

About this clonotype: An end of the junction does not agree with germline; a read error may underlie this. This chain uses TRBV7-2 with TRBJ1-6; D unresolved. The V gene's germline CDR1 is SGHTA and CDR2 FQGNSA. This CDR3 has 11 amino acids. The CDR3 DNA is TGTGTCAGCAGCTCGGGCCTACCCCTCCACTTT. Protein sequence: CVSSSGLPLHF. The whole variable domain, filled in from reference TRBV7-2 and TRBJ1-6, reads GAGVSQSPSNKVTEKGKDVELRCDPISGHTALYWYRQSLGQGLEFLIYFQGNSAPDKSGLPSDRFSAERTGGSVSTLTIQRTQQEDSAVYLCVSSSGLPLHFGNGTRLTVT.

The chain links TRBV29-1 to TRBJ2-5, with a weak D call TRBD1 (5 bases). CDR1 and CDR2 from the germline V gene are SQVTM and ANQGSEA. V was shortened by 2 bases and J by 3 bases, with 13 bases between the two germline ends. The CDR3 loop spans 14 amino acids. This CDR3 is CSVESIRVKETQYF. As DNA, the CDR3 is TGCAGCGTTGAATCTATCAGGGTGAAAGAGACCCAGTACTTC.

The genes are TRBV20-1 and TRBJ2-3; 11 bases are a match to TRBD1. The CDR3 sequence is 16 residues long. Germline loops: CDR1 DFQATT, CDR2 SNEGSKA (reference sequence). V trimming: 5 bases; J trimming: 6 bases; junction bases outside the gene matches: 13. Here the CDR3 reads CSALTPLGQGEDTQYF. In DNA, the CDR3 is TGCAGTGCTTTAACCCCGCTGGGACAGGGGGAGGATACGCAGTATTTT.

The chain recombines TRBV3-1 with TRBJ2-7; D gene unclear. The CDR3 covers 10 residues. CDR1 is LGHDT and CDR2 is YNNKEL in the germline V gene (reference sequence). The CDR3 coding sequence is TGTGCGGTGGGATCGTACGAGCAGTACTTC. Translation: CAVGSYEQYF.

The CDR3 DNA is TGCAGCGGCCTTGGTGGGGAGATCGGGGAGCTGTTTTTT. Protein: CSGLGGEIGELFF. This chain joins TRBV29-1 and TRBJ2-2, with D maybe TRBD2 (5 bases). The germline V gene has CDR1 SQVTM and CDR2 ANQGSEA. The CDR3 sequence is 13 residues long. Between the trimmed V and J ends, which lost 7 bases and 7 bases, there was a span of 16 bases.

The chain employs TRBV19 and TRBJ1-4; D ambiguous. CDR3 size: 15 residues. V shed 5 bases and J shed 0 bases, with 10 bases lying between them. Germline CDR1 LNHDA, CDR2 SQIVND (reference sequence). The CDR3: CASSWKVATNEKLFF. In nucleotides, the CDR3 is TGTGCCAGTAGTTGGAAGGTCGCAACTAATGAAAAACTGTTTTTT.

This clonotype was detected only a few times. The chain carries TRBV20-1 and TRBJ2-5; D is uncertain. There are 11 residues in the CDR3. V shed 5 bases and J shed 2 bases, with 6 bases lying between them. CDR1 is DFQATT and CDR2 is SNEGSKA in the germline V gene (reference sequence). DNA of the CDR3: TGCAGTGCTCACGCGCAAGAGACCCAGTACTTC. Its translation is CSAHAQETQYF.

Comments on this clonotype: The junction does not match germline at one end; this may be a read error. The rearrangement links TRBV27 to TRBJ2-3; D unresolved. This CDR3 region has 14 residues. CDR1 is MNHEY and CDR2 is SMNVEV in the germline V gene (reference sequence). CDR3 nucleotide sequence: TGTGCCGGCAGTTTCAACTATTACACAGATACGCAGTATTTT. This translates into CAGSFNYYTDTQYF.

The chain recombines TRBV20-1 with TRBJ2-1, with 13 bases fitting TRBD2. The CDR3 contains 16 residues. Looked up from germline, CDR1 is DFQATT and CDR2 is SNEGSKA (reference sequence). Trimming at V came to 0 bases and at J to 5 bases, leaving 4 bases not matched to a gene. CDR3 loop: CSARELAGGPNNEQFF. The DNA of the CDR3 is TGCAGTGCTAGAGAACTAGCGGGAGGGCCTAACAATGAGCAGTTCTTC.

The table lists this clonotype with a few counts. The DNA for the CDR3 is TGCGCCAGCAGCCCCAAGGAGGCGAGGACAGAGACCCAGTACTTC. Amino acids: CASSPKEARTETQYF. V usage is TRBV5-1 and J usage is TRBJ2-5; D is possibly TRBD2 (5 bases). CDR1 and CDR2 from the germline V gene are SGHRS and YFSETQ. The germline V and J ends were trimmed by 4 bases and 4 bases, with 17 bases remaining between them. The CDR3 sequence is 15 residues long.

The chain is built from TRBV2 and TRBJ2-5; 8 bases fit TRBD2. The J call is uncertain, as TRBJ2-7 better fits the DNA end. Germline CDR1 reads SNHLY; CDR2 reads FYNNEI. This CDR3 region has 14 residues. DNA for the CDR3: TGTGCCAGCAGAGGACTAGCTAAGTTCTACGAGCAGTACTTC. Translation gives CASRGLAKFYEQYF.

The V and J genes are TRBV5-1 and TRBJ2-1; D uncertain. The CDR3 consists of 14 residues. Germline V lookup: CDR1 SGHRS, CDR2 YFSETQ. Trimming pared 1 base from V and 7 bases from J, leaving 12 bases between. The CDR3 nucleotides read TGCGCCAGCAGCTTGCAGCCGGTGGGGAATGAGCAGTTCTTC. Residues: CASSLQPVGNEQFF.

This clonotype was found a few times. A read error may explain this, as a much larger clone is one base away. The chain combines TRBV6-4 with TRBJ2-1, with 8 positions matching TRBD2. The CDR3 has 15 amino acids. With V trimmed by 5 bases and J by 0 bases, 3 bases remained unmatched. The germline V gene has CDR1 MRHNA and CDR2 SNTAGT. The CDR3 DNA sequence: TGTGCCAGCAGTCCTAGCGGGCGCTCCTACAATGAGCAGTTCTTC. Translation: CASSPSGRSYNEQFF.

The chain links TRBV9 to TRBJ2-3; maybe TRBD2 (5 bases). Germline assignment: CDR1 SGDLS and CDR2 YYNGEE. Trimming stripped 3 bases from V and 8 bases from J, with 16 bases between. This CDR3 is 14 amino acids long. CDR3 loop: CASSERSVGGTQYF. The CDR3 coding sequence is TGTGCCAGCAGCGAGCGTAGTGTCGGAGGTACGCAGTATTTT.

This clonotype appeared a few times. This rearrangement joins TRBV2 to TRBJ2-1, with D perhaps matching TRBD1 (6 bases). The closer fit of TRBJ2-7 to the DNA end suggests the J call may be wrong. Per germline, CDR1 SNHLY and CDR2 FYNNEI. CDR3 length: 14 residues. CDR3 in DNA: TGTGCCAGCAGTGATCCAGGGGCCGCCTACGAGCAGTACTTC. Translation: CASSDPGAAYEQYF.

This clonotype was seen repeatedly, ten times or more. The chain's CDR3 is CASSLGLEQYF. The CDR3 DNA reads as TGTGCCAGCAGCTTGGGGCTCGAGCAGTACTTC. The J gene is TRBJ2-7, the V gene TRBV7-9, with D tentatively TRBD1 (5 bases). Trimming removed 3 bases at V and 6 bases at J, with 6 bases between. The CDR3 is made up of 11 amino acids. Germline CDR1 reads SEHNR; CDR2 reads FQNEAQ (reference sequence).

V and J are TRBV25-1 and TRBJ2-7, with D unclear. V was pared by 6 bases and J by 2 bases, with 8 bases between. The CDR3 is made up of 12 amino acids. In germline, CDR1 is MGHDK, CDR2 SYGVNS. In DNA, the CDR3 is TGTGCCAGCAGCGAGCTAGCCTACGAGCAGTACTTC. It specifies CASSELAYEQYF.

This clonotype came up a few times. An end of the junction does not agree with germline; a read error may underlie this. V usage is TRBV20-1 and J usage is TRBJ2-7, with a tentative D call TRBD2 (5 bases). Per the germline V gene, CDR1 is DFQATT and CDR2 is SNEGSKA (reference sequence). CDR3 size: 16 residues. Here the CDR3 reads CSAGDTLGTSPHEQYF. The DNA of the CDR3 is TGCAGTGCTGGAGACACGCTGGGCACTAGTCCCCACGAGCAGTACTTC.

The genes are TRBV5-1 and TRBJ2-3; 11 bases match TRBD2. Germline values: CDR1 SGHRS, CDR2 YFSETQ. V shed 3 bases and J 2 bases; nucleotides not matched to a gene: 5. The CDR3 consists of 16 residues. The CDR3 coding sequence is TGCGCCAGCAGCTCTTCTAGCGGGGGGACCACAGATACGCAGTATTTT. Translated, it gives CASSSSSGGTTDTQYF.

This clonotype has a handful of counts. The chain joins TRBV3-1 to TRBJ2-5; perhaps TRBD2 as D (6 bases). The DNA end lines up better with TRBJ2-1; the J call may be wrong. The CDR3 has 15 amino acids. Looked up from germline, CDR1 is LGHDT and CDR2 is YNNKEL (reference sequence). In DNA form, the CDR3 reads TGTGCCAGCAGCCAAGATTGGCTAGCGCGGAATGAGCAGTTCTTC. This translates into CASSQDWLARNEQFF.

The genes are TRBV11-2 and TRBJ1-1, with 8 bases lining up with TRBD1. With 4 bases clipped from V and 5 bases from J, the junction kept 6 bases outside the gene matches. Germline CDR1 SGHAT, CDR2 FQNNGV. The CDR3 loop spans 14 amino acids. The CDR3 sequence is CASSSGQEWTEAFF. CDR3 in DNA: TGTGCCAGCAGCTCGGGACAGGAGTGGACTGAAGCTTTCTTT.

The chain couples TRBV28 to TRBJ2-5; D ambiguous. Germline V gene sequence: CDR1 MDHEN, CDR2 SYDVKM. This CDR3 contains 16 residues. The V and J ends lost 10 bases and 4 bases respectively, with 25 bases between them. CDR3 DNA: TGTGCCACCTCAAGTTTTCGAGAACGGCGGCGAGAGACCCAGTACTTC. Amino acid sequence: CATSSFRERRRETQYF.

This clonotype has just a few counts. V usage is TRBV29-1 and J usage is TRBJ2-7, with 10 bases identical to TRBD2. The J call may be wrong; the DNA end is better matched by TRBJ2-5. In germline, CDR1 is SQVTM, CDR2 ANQGSEA. This CDR3 contains 15 residues. The CDR3 protein is CSVEGQRGGEETQYF. The CDR3 DNA reads as TGCAGCGTTGAGGGCCAGCGGGGGGGCGAAGAGACCCAGTACTTC.

This clonotype has a handful of counts. The chain recombines TRBV7-9 with TRBJ2-1; 13 bases agree with TRBD2. Germline V gene data show CDR1 as SEHNR and CDR2 as FQNEAQ (reference sequence). The CDR3 has 18 amino acids. V lost 5 bases and J lost 3; bases outside the gene matches: 10. CDR3 sequence reads: CASSPTSGRPGSYNEQFF. CDR3 DNA: TGTGCCAGCAGCCCGACTAGCGGGAGGCCCGGGAGCTACAATGAGCAGTTCTTC.